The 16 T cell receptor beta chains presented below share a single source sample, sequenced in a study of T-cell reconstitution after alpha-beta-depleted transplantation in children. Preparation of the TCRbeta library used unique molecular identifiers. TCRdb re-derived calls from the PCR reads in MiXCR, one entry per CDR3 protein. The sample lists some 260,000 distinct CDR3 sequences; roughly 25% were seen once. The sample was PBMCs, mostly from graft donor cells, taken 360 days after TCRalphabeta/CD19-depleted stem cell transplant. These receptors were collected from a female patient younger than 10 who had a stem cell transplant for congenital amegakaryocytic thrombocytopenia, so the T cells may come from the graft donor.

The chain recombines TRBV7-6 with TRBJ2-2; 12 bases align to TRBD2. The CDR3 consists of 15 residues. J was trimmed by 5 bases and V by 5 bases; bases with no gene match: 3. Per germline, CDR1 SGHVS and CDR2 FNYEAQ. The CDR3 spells CASSRTSGMTGELFF. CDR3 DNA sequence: TGTGCCAGCAGCCGGACTAGCGGGATGACCGGGGAGCTGTTTTTT. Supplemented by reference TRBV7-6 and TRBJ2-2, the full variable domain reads GAGVSQSPRYKVTKRGQDVALRCDPISGHVSLYWYRQALGQGPEFLTYFNYEAQQDKSGLPNDRFSAERPEGSISTLTIQRTEQRDSAMYRCASSRTSGMTGELFFGEGSRLTVL.

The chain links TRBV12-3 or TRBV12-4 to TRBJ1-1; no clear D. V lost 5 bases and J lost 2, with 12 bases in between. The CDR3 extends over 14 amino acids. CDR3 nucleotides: TGTGCCAGCAGTCCCCGGGAAGTCAACACTGAAGCTTTCTTT. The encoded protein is CASSPREVNTEAFF.

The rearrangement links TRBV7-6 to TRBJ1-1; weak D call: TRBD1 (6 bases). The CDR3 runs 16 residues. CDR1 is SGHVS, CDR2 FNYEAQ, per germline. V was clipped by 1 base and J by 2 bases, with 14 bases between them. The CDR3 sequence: CASSLDPGGLNTEAFF. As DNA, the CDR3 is TGTGCCAGCAGCTTAGACCCCGGGGGCCTAAACACTGAAGCTTTCTTT.

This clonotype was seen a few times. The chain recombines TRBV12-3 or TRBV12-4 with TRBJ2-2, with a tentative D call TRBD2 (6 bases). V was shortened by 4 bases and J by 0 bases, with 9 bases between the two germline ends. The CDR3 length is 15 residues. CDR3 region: CASSYPGANTGELFF. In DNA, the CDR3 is TGTGCCAGCAGTTATCCGGGGGCGAACACCGGGGAGCTGTTTTTT.

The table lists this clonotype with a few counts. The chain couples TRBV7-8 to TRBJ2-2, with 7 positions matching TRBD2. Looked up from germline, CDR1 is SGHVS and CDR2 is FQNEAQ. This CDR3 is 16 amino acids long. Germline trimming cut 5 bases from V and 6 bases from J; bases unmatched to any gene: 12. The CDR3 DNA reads TGTGCCAGCAGCCCGTGGCCTAGCGGAGCCCCCGGGGAGCTGTTTTTT. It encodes CASSPWPSGAPGELFF.

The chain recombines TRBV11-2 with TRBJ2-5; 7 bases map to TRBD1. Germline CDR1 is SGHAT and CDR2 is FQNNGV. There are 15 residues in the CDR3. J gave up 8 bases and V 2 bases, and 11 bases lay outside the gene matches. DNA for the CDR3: TGTGCCAGCAGCTTACCGGGGACAGCTGTAGGTACCCAGTACTTC. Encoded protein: CASSLPGTAVGTQYF.

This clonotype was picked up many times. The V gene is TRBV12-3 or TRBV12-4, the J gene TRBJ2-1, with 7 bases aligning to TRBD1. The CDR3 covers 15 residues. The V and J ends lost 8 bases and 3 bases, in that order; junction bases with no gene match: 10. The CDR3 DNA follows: TGTGCCAGCTCACCACCCGGGACAGTCTACAATGAGCAGTTCTTC. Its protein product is CASSPPGTVYNEQFF.

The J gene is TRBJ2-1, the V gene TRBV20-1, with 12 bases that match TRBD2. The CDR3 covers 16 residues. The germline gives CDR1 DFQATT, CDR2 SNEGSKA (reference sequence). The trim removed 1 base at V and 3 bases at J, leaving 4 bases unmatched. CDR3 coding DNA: TGCAGTGCTAGAGGGACTAGCGGGATTATCTACAATGAGCAGTTCTTC. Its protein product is CSARGTSGIIYNEQFF.

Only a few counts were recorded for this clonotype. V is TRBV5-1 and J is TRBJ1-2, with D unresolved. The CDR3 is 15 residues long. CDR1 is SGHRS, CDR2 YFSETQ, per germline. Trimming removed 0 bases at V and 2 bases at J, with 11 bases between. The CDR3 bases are TGCGCCAGCAGCTTGGATCCAGTGCTAAACTATGGCTACACCTTC. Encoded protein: CASSLDPVLNYGYTF.

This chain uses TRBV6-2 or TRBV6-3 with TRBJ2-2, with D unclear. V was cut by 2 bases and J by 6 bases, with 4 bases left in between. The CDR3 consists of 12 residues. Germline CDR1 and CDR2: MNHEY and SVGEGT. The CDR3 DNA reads TGTGCCAGCAGTTACCAAGCCGGGGAGCTGTTTTTT. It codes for CASSYQAGELFF.

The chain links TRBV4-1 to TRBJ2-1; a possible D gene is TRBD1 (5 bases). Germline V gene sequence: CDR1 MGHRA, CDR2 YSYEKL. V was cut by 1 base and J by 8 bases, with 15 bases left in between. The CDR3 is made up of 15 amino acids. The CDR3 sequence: CASSQVQGAVDEQFF. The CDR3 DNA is TGCGCCAGCAGCCAAGTCCAGGGTGCGGTCGATGAGCAGTTCTTC.

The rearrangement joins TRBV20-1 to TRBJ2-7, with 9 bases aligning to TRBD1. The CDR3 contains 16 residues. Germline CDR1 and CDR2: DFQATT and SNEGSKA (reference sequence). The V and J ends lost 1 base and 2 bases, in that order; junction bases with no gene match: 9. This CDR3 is CSARVPIQGAPYEQYF. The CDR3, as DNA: TGCAGTGCTAGAGTTCCGATACAGGGGGCCCCCTACGAGCAGTACTTC.

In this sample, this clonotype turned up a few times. The CDR3 sequence: CASQGAGGNQPQHF. The CDR3 DNA follows: TGTGCCAGCCAGGGGGCAGGGGGCAATCAGCCCCAGCATTTT. The genes are TRBV10-3 and TRBJ1-5, with 8 bases that match TRBD1. The CDR3 has 14 amino acids. Looked up from germline, CDR1 is ENHRY and CDR2 is SYGVKD. V trimming: 10 bases; J trimming: 2 bases; junction bases outside the gene matches: 7.

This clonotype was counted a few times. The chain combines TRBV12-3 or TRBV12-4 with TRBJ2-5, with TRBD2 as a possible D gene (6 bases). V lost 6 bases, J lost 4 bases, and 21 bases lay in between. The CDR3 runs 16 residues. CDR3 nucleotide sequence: TGTGCCAGCAGCCTCCTAAGGCAAGCGGGTTCAGAGACCCAGTACTTC. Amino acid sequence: CASSLLRQAGSETQYF.

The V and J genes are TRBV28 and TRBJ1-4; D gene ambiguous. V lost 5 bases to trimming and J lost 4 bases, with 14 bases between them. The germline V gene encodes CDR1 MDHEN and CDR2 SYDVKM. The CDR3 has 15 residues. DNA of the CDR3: TGTGCCAGCAGTCCCACGGAGGGCGGTAATGAAAAACTGTTTTTT. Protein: CASSPTEGGNEKLFF.

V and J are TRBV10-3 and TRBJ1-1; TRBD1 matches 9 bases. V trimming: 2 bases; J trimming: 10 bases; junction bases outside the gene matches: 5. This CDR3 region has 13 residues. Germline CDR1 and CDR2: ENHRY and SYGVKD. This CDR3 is CAISEGQGLVAFF. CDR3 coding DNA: TGTGCCATCAGTGAGGGACAGGGGTTAGTAGCTTTCTTT.